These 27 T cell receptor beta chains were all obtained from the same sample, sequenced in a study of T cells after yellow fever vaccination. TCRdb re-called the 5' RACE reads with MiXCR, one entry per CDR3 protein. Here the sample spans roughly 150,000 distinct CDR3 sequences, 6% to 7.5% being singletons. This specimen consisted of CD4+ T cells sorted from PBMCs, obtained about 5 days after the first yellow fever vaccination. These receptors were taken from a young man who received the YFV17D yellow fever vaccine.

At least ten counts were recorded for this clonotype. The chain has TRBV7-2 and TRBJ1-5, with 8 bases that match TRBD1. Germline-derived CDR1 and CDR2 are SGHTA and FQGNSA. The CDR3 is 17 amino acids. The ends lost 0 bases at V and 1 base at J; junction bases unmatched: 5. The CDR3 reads CASSLAMQGASNQPQHF. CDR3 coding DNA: TGTGCCAGCAGCTTAGCGATGCAGGGGGCGAGCAATCAGCCCCAGCATTTT.

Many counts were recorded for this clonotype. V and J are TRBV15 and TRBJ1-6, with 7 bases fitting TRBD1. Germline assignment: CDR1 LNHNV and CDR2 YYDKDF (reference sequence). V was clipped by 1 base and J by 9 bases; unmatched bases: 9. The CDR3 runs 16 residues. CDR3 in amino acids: CATSRGQRGRGSPLHF. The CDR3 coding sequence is TGTGCCACCAGCAGAGGTCAGAGGGGGCGCGGTTCACCCCTCCACTTT.

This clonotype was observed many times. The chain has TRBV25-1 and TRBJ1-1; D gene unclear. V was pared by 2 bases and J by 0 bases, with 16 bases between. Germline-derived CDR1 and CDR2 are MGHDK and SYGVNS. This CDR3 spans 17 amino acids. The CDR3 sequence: CASSELPAFSVNTEAFF. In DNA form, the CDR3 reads TGTGCCAGCAGTGAACTCCCCGCATTCTCAGTGAACACTGAAGCTTTCTTT.

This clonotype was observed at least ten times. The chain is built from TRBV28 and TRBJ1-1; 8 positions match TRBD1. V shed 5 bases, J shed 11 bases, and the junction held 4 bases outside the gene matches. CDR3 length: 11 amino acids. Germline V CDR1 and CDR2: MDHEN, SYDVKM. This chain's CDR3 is CASSPRGPAFF. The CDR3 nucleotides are TGTGCCAGCAGTCCCAGGGGGCCGGCTTTCTTT.

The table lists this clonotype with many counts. CDR3 bases: TGTGCCAGCAGCCACACAGATACGCAGTATTTT. Protein: CASSHTDTQYF. This chain links TRBV9 with TRBJ2-3; D gene uncertain. The CDR3 length is 11 residues. Trimming removed 4 bases at V and 2 bases at J, with 2 bases between. CDR1 is SGDLS, CDR2 YYNGEE, per germline.

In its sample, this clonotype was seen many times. CDR3 DNA sequence: TGTGCCATCAGTGTTGCGGGGGCCAAAAACATTCAGTACTTC. It translates to CAISVAGAKNIQYF. The chain employs TRBV10-3 and TRBJ2-4, with TRBD2 as a possible D gene (6 bases). Germline V lookup: CDR1 ENHRY, CDR2 SYGVKD. V dropped 4 bases and J dropped 1 base, with 8 bases sitting between them. CDR3 length: 14 amino acids.

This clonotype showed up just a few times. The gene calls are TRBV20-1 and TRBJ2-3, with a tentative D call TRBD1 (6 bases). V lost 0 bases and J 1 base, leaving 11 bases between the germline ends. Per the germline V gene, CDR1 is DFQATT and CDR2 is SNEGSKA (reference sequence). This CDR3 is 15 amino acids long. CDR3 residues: CSARERRQGTDTQYF. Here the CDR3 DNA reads TGCAGTGCTAGAGAACGGAGACAGGGCACAGATACGCAGTATTTT.

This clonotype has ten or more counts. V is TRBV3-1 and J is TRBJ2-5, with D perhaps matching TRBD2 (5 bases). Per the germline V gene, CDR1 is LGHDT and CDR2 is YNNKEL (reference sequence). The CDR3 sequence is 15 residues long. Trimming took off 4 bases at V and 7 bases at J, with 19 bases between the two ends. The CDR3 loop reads CASSRPTPRARTQYF. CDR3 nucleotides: TGTGCCAGCAGCCGACCGACCCCGAGGGCTAGGACCCAGTACTTC.

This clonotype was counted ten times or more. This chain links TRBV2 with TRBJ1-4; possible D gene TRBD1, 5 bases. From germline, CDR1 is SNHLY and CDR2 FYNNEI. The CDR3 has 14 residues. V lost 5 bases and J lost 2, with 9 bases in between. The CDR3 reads CASSPGTTNEKLFF. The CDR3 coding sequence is TGTGCCAGCAGTCCAGGGACGACTAATGAAAAACTGTTTTTT.

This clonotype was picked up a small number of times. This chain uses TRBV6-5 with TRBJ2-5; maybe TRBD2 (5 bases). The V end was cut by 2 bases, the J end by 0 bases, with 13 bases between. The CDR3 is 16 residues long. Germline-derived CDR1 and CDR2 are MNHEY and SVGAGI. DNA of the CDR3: TGTGCCAGCAGTTACGAGGCGGGTCCTTACCAAGAGACCCAGTACTTC. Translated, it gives CASSYEAGPYQETQYF.

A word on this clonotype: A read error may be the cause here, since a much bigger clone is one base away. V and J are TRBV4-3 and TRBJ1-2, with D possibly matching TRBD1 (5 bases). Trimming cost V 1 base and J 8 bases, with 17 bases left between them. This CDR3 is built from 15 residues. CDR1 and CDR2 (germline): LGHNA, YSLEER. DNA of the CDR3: TGCGCCAGCAGCCAAGCTCAGGGTCCCGTATCAGGCTACACCTTC. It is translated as CASSQAQGPVSGYTF.

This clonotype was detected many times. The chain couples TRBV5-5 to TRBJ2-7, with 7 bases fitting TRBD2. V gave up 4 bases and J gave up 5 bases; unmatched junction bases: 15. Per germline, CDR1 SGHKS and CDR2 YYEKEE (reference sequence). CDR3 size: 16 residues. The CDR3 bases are TGTGCCAGCAGCCCGACCGGGGAGGGACGTGTTCACGAGCAGTACGTC. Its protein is CASSPTGEGRVHEQYV.

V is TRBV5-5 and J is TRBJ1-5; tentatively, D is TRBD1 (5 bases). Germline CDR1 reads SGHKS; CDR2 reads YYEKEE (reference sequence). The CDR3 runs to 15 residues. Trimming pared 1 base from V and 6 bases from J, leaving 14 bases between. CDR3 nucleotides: TGTGCCAGCAGCTTGAGCGGGGGGAGGGGTCAGCCCCAGCATTTT. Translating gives CASSLSGGRGQPQHF.

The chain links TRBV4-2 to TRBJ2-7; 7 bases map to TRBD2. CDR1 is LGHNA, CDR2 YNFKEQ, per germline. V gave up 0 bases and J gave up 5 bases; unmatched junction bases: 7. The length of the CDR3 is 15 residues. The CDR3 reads CASSQEGGGFDEQYF. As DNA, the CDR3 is TGTGCCAGCAGCCAAGAGGGCGGGGGTTTCGACGAGCAGTACTTC.

The CDR3: CTFRSSDRGQIYTDTQYF. CDR3 nucleotides: TGTACCTTCAGATCTTCCGACAGGGGTCAGATTTACACAGATACGCAGTATTTT. This chain uses TRBV12-3 or TRBV12-4 with TRBJ2-3, with 8 positions matching TRBD1. The CDR3 spans 18 residues.

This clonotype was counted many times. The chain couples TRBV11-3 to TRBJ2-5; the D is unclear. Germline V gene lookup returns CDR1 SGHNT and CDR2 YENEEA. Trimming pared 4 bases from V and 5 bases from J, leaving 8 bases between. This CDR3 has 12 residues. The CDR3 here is CASSSNDETQYF. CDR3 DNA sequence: TGTGCCAGCAGCTCGAATGATGAGACCCAGTACTTC.

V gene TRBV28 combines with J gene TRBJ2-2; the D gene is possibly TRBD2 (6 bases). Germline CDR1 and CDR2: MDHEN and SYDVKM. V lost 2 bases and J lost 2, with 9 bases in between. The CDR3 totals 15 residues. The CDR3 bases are TGTGCCAGCAGTTTAGGAGGGATAAACACCGGGGAGCTGTTTTTT. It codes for CASSLGGINTGELFF. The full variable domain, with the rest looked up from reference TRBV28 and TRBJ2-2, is DVKVTQSSRYLVKRTGEKVFLECVQDMDHENMFWYRQDPGLGLRLIYFSYDVKMKEKGDIPEGYSVSREKKERFSLILESASTNQTSMYLCASSLGGINTGELFFGEGSRLTVL.

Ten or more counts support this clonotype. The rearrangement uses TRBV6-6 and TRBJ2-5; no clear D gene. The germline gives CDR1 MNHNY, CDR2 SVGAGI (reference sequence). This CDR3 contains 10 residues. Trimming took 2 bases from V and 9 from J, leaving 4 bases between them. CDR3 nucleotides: TGTGCCAGCAGTTACCCTGCCCAGTACTTC. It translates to CASSYPAQYF.

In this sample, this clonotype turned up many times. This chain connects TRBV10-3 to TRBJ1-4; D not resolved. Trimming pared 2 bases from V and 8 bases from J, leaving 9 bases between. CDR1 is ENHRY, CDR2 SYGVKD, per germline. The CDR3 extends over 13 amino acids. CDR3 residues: CAISEPREEKLFF. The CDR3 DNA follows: TGTGCCATCAGTGAGCCGCGTGAGGAAAAACTGTTTTTT.

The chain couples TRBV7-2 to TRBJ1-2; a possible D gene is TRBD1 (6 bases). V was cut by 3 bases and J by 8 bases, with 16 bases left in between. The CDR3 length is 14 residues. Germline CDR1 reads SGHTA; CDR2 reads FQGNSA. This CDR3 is CASSFRPGAHGYTF. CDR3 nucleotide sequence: TGTGCCAGCAGCTTCCGGCCAGGGGCACACGGCTACACCTTC.

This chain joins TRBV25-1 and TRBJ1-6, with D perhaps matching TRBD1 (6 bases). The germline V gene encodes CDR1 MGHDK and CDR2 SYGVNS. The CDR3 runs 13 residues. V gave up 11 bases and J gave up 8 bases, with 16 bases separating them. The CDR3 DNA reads TGTGCCGCGGGAAGGGACACGGATTCACCCCTCCACTTT. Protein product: CAAGRDTDSPLHF.

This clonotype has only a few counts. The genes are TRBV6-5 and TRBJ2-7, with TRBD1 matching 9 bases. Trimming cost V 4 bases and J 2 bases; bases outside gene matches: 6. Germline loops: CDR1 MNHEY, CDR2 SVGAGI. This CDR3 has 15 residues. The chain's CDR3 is CASSSPGQGTYEQYV. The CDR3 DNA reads TGTGCCAGCAGTTCCCCGGGACAGGGTACCTACGAGCAGTACGTC.

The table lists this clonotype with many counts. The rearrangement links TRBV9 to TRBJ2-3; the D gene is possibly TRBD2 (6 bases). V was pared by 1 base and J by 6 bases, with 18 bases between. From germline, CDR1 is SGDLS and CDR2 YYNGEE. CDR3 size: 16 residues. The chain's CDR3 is CASSVMGLISSDTQYF. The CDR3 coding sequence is TGTGCCAGCAGCGTAATGGGACTCATTTCCTCGGATACGCAGTATTTT.

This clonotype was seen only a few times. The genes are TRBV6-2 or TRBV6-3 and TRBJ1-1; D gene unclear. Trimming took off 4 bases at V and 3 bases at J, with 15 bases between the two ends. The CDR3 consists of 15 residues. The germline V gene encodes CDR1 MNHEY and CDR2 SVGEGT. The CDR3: CASSFPGVVDTEAFF. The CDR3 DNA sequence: TGTGCCAGCAGTTTCCCCGGTGTTGTGGACACTGAAGCTTTCTTT.

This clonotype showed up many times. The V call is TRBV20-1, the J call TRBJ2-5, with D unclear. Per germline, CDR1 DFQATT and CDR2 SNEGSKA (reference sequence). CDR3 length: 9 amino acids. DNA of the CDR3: TGCAGACCTTCGGGGACCCAGTACTTC. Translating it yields CRPSGTQYF.

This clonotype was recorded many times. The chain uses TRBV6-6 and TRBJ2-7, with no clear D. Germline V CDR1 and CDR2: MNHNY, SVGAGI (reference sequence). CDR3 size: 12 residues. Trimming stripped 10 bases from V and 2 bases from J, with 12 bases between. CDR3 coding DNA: TGTGCCACCCGGACGGATGCCTACGAGCAGTACGTC. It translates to CATRTDAYEQYV.

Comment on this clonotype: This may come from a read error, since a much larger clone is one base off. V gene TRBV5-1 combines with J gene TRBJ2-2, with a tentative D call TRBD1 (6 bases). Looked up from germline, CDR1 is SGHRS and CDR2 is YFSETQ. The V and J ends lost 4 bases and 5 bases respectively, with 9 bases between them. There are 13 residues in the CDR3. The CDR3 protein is CASSRTATGELFF. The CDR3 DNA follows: TGCGCCAGCAGCCGGACAGCGACCGGGGAGCTGTTTTTT.